The table lists the clone carrying this T cell receptor (beta chain) with a few counts. Its antigen is as yet unknown. TCRdb reanalysed the 5' RACE reads using MiXCR and keeps one entry per CDR3 protein. Of 200,000 to 250,000 distinct CDR3 sequences in the sample, about 16% were seen once. This sample stems from a study of CD8 T cells in ankylosing spondylitis. The CDR3 covers 13 residues. The germline V gene encodes CDR1 SQVTM and CDR2 ANQGSEA. V was clipped by 6 bases and J by 0 bases; unmatched bases: 2. Study-wide results and limits: Typical of ankylosing spondylitis blood, it appeared, was a TCR beta motif of fewer than 10 highly homologous variants.

The sequenced sample was blood, either unsorted or a sorted T cell fraction (not recorded which). The TCR originated in a male donor with ankylosing spondylitis. The chain joins TRBV29-1 to TRBJ2-7; TRBD1 aligns across 10 bases. In DNA, the CDR3 is TGCAGCGTAAGGACAGGGGGCTCCTACGAGCAGTACTTC. As protein: CSVRTGGSYEQYF.